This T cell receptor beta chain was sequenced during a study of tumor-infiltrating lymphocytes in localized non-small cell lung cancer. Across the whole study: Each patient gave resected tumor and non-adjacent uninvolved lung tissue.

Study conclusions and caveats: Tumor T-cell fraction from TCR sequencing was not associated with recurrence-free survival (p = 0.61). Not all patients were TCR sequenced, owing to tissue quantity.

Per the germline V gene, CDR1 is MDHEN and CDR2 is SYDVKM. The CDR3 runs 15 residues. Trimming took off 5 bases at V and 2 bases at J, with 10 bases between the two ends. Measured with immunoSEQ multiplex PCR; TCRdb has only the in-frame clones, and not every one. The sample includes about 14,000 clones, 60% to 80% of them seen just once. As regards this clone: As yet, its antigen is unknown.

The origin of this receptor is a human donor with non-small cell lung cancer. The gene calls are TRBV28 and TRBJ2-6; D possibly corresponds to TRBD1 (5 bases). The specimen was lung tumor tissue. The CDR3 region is CASSPQGAGANVLTF. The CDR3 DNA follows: TGTGCCAGCAGTCCCCAGGGTGCTGGGGCCAACGTCCTGACTTTC.